Following are 7 T cell receptor beta chains from one sample sequenced in a study of glioma-infiltrating T cells after dendritic cell vaccination. Here immunoSEQ multiplex PCR was the method, and the copy in TCRdb shows in-frame clones only, minus some. The sample consists of some 70,000 clones, 81% of them appearing once. This specimen was blood, taken before dendritic cell vaccination. The source is a human donor with glioblastoma.

This clone showed up just once. The chain combines TRBV6-1 with TRBJ1-2; D may be TRBD1 (6 bases). In germline, CDR1 is MNHNS, CDR2 SASEGT. V was clipped by 2 bases and J by 2 bases, with 9 bases between them. This CDR3 has 14 amino acids. The CDR3 coding sequence is TGTGCCAGCAGTGAATTGAGGGGGAACTATGGCTACACCTTC. Translation gives CASSELRGNYGYTF.

This clone was counted a few times. CDR3 in amino acids: CASRAGGSNSPLHF. The CDR3 DNA sequence: TGTGCCAGCAGAGCAGGGGGATCTAATTCACCCCTCCACTTT. The V call is TRBV7-6, the J call TRBJ1-6; 7 positions match TRBD1. After removal of 6 bases from V and 6 bases from J, the junction contained 5 bases not matched to a gene. CDR3 length: 14 residues. In germline, CDR1 is SGHVS, CDR2 FNYEAQ.

The rearrangement joins TRBV2 to TRBJ1-2, with D uncertain. Germline loops: CDR1 SNHLY, CDR2 FYNNEI. V lost 3 bases to trimming and J lost 3 bases, with 8 bases between them. There are 13 residues in the CDR3. For the CDR3, the DNA is TGTGCCAGCAGTGACGAGAGCTACTATGGCTACACCTTC. This sequence encodes CASSDESYYGYTF.

The V gene is TRBV5-1, the J gene TRBJ1-1, with TRBD1 identical over 8 bases. V was pared by 4 bases and J by 2 bases, with 4 bases of the junction left unmatched. CDR1 and CDR2 (germline): SGHRS, YFSETQ. This CDR3 contains 14 residues. As DNA, the CDR3 is TGCGCCAGCAGCCAGGGGGCGGATAACACTGAAGCTTTCTTT. This encodes CASSQGADNTEAFF.

The chain carries TRBV7-2 and TRBJ2-2; perhaps TRBD2 as D (6 bases). Germline CDR1 and CDR2: SGHTA and FQGNSA. V dropped 2 bases and J dropped 7 bases, with 11 bases sitting between them. This CDR3 is built from 14 residues. Here the CDR3 DNA reads TGTGCCAGCAGCTTAAGTCCGGGGGACGGGGAGCTGTTTTTT. It codes for CASSLSPGDGELFF.

The CDR3 DNA follows: TGCGCCAGCAGGCAAGGGACAGGATATGGCTACACCTTC. Translating it yields CASRQGTGYGYTF. The rearrangement joins TRBV5-1 to TRBJ1-2, with 8 bases lining up with TRBD1. V dropped 5 bases and J dropped 5; count of bases not matched to a gene: 5. Germline CDR1 SGHRS, CDR2 YFSETQ. The CDR3 contains 13 residues.

The chain employs TRBV15 and TRBJ1-2; TRBD1 might be the D (5 bases). The V and J ends lost 0 bases and 6 bases respectively, with 11 bases between them. The CDR3 covers 14 residues. Germline-derived CDR1 and CDR2 are LNHNV and YYDKDF (reference sequence). The DNA for the CDR3 is TGTGCCACCAGCAGAGATAGGGGAGGCAATGGCTACACCTTC. This gives the protein CATSRDRGGNGYTF.